Reported below is one TCR beta chain. Its antigen has not been determined. From each donor, a roughly 2.7 ml peripheral blood sample was collected into PAXgene tubes and kept at -80 degrees C. Without any T cell sorting, total RNA was extracted from whole blood using the PAXgene blood miRNA kit on an automated QIAcube. Peripheral blood from monozygotic twin pairs concordant or discordant for inflammatory bowel disease was subjected to deep TCRalpha and TCRbeta repertoire profiling with unique molecular barcoding. Smoking habits were recorded for all twin pairs, with individuals classified as current, former or never smokers. This sample was included in a study of monozygotic twins with inflammatory bowel disease (dated by TCRdb to about 2019). General notes on the study: A total of roughly 28 monozygotic twin pairs were included in the full study, comprising nine German pairs (four IBD-concordant, five IBD-discordant) and 19 IBD-discordant Danish pairs. Each individual had, on average, about 151 000 unique TCRalpha sequences and 181 000 unique TCRbeta sequences available for analysis. The search for disease-associated traits relied mainly on comparing IBD patients with their genetically identical healthy co-twins within discordant pairs. What the authors observed across the whole study: Measured by the inverse Simpson index, TCRbeta repertoire diversity was lower in IBD patients than in their healthy co-twins. IBD patients shared fewer clonotypes with other individuals than healthy twins did, most markedly in patients showing signs of disease activity. The analysis was unable to tell apart different T cell subtypes. Repertoire similarity did not differ between concordant and discordant twins, which could be due to limited statistical power. Because patients received different immunosuppressive treatments, the repertoires may have picked up extra background noise and variability between individuals. The results gave no support for a single strong signal or clonotype linked to IBD.

Library creation used 5' RACE. For each TCR library, approximately 3.5 ug of total RNA was used. For each sample, cDNA was synthesized in eight separate reactions using SMARTScribe reverse transcriptase. During cDNA synthesis, template switching was used to introduce unique molecular identifiers that contained a 6-nucleotide sample barcode. Two nested PCRs of roughly 16 and 10 cycles amplified the TCRalpha and TCRbeta cDNA, and bead purification followed each PCR. Before amplification, cDNA was treated with uracil DNA-glycosylase and purified using the QIAquick PCR purification kit. The second PCR added Illumina TruSeq-compatible adapters along with sample-specific barcodes. TapeStation and Qubit were used to check library quality and concentration, and approximately 5 ng of each library went into the pool. The pooled libraries were sequenced with 2 x 100 bp reads and custom sequencing primers on an Illumina HiSeq2500 single-index Rapid Run. The authors' analysis ran thus. UMI-based consensus assembly with MiGEC version 1.2.6 was used to correct PCR and sequencing errors. V(D)J alignment, clonotype assembly and CDR3 extraction were performed with MiXCR version 2.1.1. To normalise gene usage, clonotype sharing and MAIT/NKT TCR abundance, the analysis used the top 1000, 10 000 and 20 000 clonotypes per sample. Diversity was computed as the inverse Simpson index with the vegan R package after downsampling to 27 000 UMIs. Paired Mann-Whitney U tests were applied to discordant twin pairs, with Benjamini-Hochberg correction for multiple testing. TCRdb reprocessed the sequencing reads and holds a single record per CDR3 protein sequence, with no DNA. TCRdb's processing, not the authors' own work, is the source of the V and J calls. The table kept for this sample lists about 380,000 distinct CDR3 sequences. The ten largest clones take up around 2.6% of the sample.

The CDR3 runs 16 amino acids, cysteine and phenylalanine included. No DNA is given. This receptor was obtained from a human donor with ulcerative colitis or Crohn's disease, or a healthy co-twin of an affected twin (not recorded which). The V and J segments used are TRBV12-3 or TRBV12-4 and TRBJ1-2; the D gene TCRdb calls, TRBD1, cannot be checked with no DNA. The source material was blood. This receptor has the CDR3 CASSLLGGPALYGYTF.